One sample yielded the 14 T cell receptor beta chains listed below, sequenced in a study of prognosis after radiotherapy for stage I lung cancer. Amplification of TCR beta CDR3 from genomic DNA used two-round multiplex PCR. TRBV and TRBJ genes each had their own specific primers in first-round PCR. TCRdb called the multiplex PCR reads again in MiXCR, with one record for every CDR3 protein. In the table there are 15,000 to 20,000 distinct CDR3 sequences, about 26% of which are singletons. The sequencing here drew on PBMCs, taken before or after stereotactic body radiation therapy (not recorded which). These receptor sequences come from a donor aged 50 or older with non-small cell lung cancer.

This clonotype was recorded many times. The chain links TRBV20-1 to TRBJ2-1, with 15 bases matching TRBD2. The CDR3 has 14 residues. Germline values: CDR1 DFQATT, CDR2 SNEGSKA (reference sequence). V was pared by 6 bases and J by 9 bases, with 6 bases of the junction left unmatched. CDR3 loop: CSARTSGRAFEQFF. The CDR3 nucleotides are TGCAGTGCGCGGACTAGCGGGAGGGCCTTTGAGCAGTTCTTC.

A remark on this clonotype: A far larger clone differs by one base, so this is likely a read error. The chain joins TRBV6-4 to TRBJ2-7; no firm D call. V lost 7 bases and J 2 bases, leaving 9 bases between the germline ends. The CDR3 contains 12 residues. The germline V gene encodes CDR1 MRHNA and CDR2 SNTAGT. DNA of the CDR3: TGTGCCAGCAAGACTGGCGCCTACGAGCAGTACTTC. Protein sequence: CASKTGAYEQYF.

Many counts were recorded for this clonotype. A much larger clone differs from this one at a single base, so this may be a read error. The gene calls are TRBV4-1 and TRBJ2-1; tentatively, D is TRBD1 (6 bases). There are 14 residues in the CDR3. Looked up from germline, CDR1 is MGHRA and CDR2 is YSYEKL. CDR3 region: CASSQGDGDNERFF. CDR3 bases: TGCGCCAGCAGCCAAGGGGACGGGGACAATGAGCGGTTCTTC.

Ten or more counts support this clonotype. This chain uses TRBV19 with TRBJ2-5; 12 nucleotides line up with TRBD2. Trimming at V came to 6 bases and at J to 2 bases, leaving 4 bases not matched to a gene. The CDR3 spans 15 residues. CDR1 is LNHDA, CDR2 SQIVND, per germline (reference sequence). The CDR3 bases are TGTGCCAGTAGATCACTAGCGGGAGGTCAAGAGACCCAGTACTTC. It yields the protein CASRSLAGGQETQYF.

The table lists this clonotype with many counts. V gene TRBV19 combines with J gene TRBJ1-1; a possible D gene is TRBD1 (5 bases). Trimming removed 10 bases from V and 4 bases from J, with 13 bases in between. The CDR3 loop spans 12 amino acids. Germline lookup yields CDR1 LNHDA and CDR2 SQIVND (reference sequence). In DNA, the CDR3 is TGTGCCACCCAAACCGGGGGCACTGAAGCTTTCTTT. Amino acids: CATQTGGTEAFF. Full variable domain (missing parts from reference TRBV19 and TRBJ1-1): DGGITQSPKYLFRKEGQNVTLSCEQNLNHDAMYWYRQDPGQGLRLIYYSQIVNDFQKGDIAEGYSVSREKKESFPLTVTSAQKNPTAFYLCATQTGGTEAFFGQGTRLTVV.

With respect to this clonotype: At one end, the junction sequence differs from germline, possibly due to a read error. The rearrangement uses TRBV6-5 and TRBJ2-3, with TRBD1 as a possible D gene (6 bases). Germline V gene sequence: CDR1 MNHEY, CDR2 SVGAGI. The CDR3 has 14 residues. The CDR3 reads CASSYLRDTDRQYF. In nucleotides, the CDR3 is TGTGCCAGCAGTTACCTCAGGGACACAGATAGGCAGTATTTT.

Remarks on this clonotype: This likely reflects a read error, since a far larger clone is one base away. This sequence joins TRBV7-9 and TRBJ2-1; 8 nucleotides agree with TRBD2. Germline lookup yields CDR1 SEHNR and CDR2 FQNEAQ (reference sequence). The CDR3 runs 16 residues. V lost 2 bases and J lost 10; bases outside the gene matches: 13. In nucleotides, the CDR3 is TGTGCCAGCAGCTTATTAGACGGGAGGGCGTCCTACGAGCAGTTCTTC. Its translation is CASSLLDGRASYEQFF.

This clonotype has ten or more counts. DNA of the CDR3: TGTGCCAGCACACCGGGACAGGGGGCCTACGAGCAGTACTTC. It translates to CASTPGQGAYEQYF. The chain has TRBV9 and TRBJ2-7; 11 bases are shared with TRBD1. Germline V gene lookup returns CDR1 SGDLS and CDR2 YYNGEE. Trimming took 6 bases from V and 2 from J; bases not matched to a gene: 4. This CDR3 comprises 14 residues.

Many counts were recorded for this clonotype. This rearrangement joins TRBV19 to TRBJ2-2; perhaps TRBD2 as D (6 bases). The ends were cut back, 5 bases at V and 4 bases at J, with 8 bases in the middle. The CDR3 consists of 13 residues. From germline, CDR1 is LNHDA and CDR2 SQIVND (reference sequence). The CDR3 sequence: CASSWGVTGELFF. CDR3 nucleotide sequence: TGTGCCAGTAGTTGGGGGGTCACCGGGGAGCTGTTTTTT.

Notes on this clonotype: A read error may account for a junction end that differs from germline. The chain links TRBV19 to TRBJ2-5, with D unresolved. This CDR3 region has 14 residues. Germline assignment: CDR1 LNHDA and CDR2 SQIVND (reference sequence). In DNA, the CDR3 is TGTGCCATTAGTATGACCCAGGTCCAAGAGGCCCAGTACTTC. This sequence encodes CAISMTQVQEAQYF.

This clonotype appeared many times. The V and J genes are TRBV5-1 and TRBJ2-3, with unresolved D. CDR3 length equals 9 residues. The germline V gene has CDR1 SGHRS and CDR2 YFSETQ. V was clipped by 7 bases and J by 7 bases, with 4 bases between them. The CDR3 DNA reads TGCGCCAGCCACCATACGCAGTATTTT. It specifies CASHHTQYF.

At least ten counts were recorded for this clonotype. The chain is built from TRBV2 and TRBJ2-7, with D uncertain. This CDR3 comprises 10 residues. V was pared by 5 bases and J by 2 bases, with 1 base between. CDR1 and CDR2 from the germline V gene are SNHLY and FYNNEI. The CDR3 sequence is CASSTYEQYF. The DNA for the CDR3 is TGTGCCAGCAGTACCTACGAGCAGTACTTC.

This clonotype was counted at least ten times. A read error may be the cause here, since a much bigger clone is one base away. This CDR3 reads CASSPETTSSGNTIYF. DNA for the CDR3: TGTGCCAGCAGTCCCGAAACAACGAGCTCTGGAAACACCATATATTTT. This chain links TRBV6-1 with TRBJ1-3; D is undetermined. Trimming left V 5 bases short and J 0 bases short, with 14 bases between. There are 16 residues in the CDR3. Germline lookup yields CDR1 MNHNS and CDR2 SASEGT.

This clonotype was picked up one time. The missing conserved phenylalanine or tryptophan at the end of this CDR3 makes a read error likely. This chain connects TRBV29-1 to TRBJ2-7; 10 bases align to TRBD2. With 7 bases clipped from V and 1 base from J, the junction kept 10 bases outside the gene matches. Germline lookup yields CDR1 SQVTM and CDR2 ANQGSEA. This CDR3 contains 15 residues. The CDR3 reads CSALIPSGSSYEQYI. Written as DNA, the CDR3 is TGCAGCGCATTAATACCTAGCGGGAGTTCCTACGAGCAGTACATC.